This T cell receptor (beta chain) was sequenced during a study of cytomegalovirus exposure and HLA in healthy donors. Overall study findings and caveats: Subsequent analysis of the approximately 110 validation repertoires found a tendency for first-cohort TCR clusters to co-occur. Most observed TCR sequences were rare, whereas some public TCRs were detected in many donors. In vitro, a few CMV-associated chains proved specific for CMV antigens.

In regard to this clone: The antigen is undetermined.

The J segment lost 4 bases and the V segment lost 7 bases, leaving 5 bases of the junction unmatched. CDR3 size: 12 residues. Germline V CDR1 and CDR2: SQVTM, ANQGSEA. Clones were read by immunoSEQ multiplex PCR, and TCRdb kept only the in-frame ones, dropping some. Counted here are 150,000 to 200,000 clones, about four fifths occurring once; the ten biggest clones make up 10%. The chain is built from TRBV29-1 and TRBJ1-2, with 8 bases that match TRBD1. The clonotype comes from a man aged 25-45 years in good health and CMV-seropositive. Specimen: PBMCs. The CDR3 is CSAPGGVYGYTF. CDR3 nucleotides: TGCAGCGCCCCAGGGGGCGTCTATGGCTACACCTTC.